This TCR beta chain was identified in a study of blood T cell repertoires in COVID-19. Study-wide context: Collection of acute and convalescent COVID-19 samples took place in the United States, Italy and Spain. PBMCs, B-cell-depleted T cells, or T cells provided the cDNA or gDNA that made up the material.

In the authors' workflow: Estimates of nucleated cell counts were drawn from the amplification of reference gene primers. Repertoires were generated with immunoSEQ multiplex PCR, while TCRdb's copy carries only in-frame clones and drops some. The V and J calls and clone size come from that table; D and trimming were worked out from the DNA. The sample has some 100,000 clones; approximately 79% are singletons. CDR3 size: 19 residues. Germline V gene lookup returns CDR1 PRHDT and CDR2 FYEKMQ (reference sequence). V was clipped by 5 bases and J by 0 bases; unmatched bases: 9. The clonotype was recovered from a man aged 45-65 years with acute or convalescent COVID-19. The V and J genes are TRBV13 and TRBJ1-6, with 11 bases lining up with TRBD1. The sample consisted of peripheral blood. The CDR3 loop reads CASSLSRDRGFSYNSPLHF. In nucleotides, the CDR3 is TGTGCCAGCAGCCTAAGCCGGGACAGGGGGTTCTCCTATAATTCACCCCTCCACTTT.